This T cell receptor (beta chain) derives from a study of identical twins. A single record per CDR3 protein comes from TCRdb applying MiXCR to the 5' RACE reads. The sample gives about 890,000 distinct CDR3 sequences, about 12% of which show up once; 1.5% to 2% is in the top ten. This clonotype has only a few counts. The same specimen was also included in a second study, on yellow fever vaccine responses in identical twins.

The origin of this receptor is a woman under 30 in good health. Sequencing was performed on PBMCs.

The CDR3: CASSPTKSSGGTLTNEQFF. The DNA of the CDR3 is TGTGCCAGCAGCCCGACGAAGTCTAGCGGGGGGACTCTCACCAATGAGCAGTTCTTC. V and J are TRBV11-2 and TRBJ2-1; 11 bases line up with TRBD2. The V gene's germline CDR1 is SGHAT and CDR2 FQNNGV. The CDR3 has 19 amino acids. The trim removed 5 bases at V and 6 bases at J, leaving 18 bases unmatched.